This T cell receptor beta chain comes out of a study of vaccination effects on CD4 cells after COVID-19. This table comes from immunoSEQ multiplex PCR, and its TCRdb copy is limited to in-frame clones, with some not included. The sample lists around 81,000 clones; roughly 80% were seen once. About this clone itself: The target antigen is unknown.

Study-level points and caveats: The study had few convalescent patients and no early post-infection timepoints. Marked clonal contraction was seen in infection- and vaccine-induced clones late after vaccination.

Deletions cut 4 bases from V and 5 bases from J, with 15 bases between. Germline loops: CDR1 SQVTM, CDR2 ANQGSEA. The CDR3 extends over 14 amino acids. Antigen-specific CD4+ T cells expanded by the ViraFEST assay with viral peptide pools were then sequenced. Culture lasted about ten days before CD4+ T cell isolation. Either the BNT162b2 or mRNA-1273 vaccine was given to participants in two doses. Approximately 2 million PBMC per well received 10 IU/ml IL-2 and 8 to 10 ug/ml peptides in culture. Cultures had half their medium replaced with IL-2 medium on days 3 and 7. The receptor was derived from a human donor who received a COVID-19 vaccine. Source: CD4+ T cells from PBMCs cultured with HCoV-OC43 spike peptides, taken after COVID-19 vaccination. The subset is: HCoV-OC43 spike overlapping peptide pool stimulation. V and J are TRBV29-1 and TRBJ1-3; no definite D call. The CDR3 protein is CSVADVGSRNTIYF. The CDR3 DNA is TGCAGCGTTGCCGATGTGGGCAGTCGAAACACCATATATTTT.